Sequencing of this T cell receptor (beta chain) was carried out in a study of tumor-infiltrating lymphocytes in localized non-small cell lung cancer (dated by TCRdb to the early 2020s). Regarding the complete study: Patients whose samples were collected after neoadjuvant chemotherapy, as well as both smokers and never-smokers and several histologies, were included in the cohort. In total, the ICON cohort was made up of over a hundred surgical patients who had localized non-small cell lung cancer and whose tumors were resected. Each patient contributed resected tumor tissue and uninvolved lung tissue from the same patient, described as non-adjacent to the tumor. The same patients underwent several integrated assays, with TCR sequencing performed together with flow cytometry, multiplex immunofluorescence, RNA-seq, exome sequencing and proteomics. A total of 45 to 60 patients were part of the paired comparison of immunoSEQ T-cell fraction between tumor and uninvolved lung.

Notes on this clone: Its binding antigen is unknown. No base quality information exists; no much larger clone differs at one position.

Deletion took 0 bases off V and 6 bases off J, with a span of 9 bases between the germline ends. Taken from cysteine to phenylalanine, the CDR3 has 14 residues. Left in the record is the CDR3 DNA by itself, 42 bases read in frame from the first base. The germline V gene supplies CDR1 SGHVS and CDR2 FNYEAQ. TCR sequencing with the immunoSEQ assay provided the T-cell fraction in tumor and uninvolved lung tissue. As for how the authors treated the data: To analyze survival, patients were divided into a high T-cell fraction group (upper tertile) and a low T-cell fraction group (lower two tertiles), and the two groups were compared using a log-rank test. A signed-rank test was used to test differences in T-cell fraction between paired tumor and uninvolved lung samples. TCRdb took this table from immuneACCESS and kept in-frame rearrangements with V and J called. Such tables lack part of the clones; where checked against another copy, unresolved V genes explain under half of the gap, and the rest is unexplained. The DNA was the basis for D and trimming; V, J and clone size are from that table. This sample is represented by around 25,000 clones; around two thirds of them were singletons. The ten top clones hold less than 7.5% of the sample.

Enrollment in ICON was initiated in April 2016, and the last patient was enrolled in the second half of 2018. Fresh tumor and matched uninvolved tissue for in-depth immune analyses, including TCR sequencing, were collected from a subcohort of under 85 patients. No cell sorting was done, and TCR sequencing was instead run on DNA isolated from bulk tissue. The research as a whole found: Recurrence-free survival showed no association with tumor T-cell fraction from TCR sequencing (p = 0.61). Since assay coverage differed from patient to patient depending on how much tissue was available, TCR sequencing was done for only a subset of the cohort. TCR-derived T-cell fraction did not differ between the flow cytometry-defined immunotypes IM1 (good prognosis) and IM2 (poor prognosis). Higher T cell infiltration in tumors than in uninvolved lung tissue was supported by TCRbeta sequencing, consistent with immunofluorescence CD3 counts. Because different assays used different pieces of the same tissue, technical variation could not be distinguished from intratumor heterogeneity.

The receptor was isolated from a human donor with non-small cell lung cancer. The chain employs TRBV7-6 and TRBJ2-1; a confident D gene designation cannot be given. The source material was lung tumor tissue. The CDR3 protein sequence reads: CASSLAGPSNEQFF. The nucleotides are TGTGCCAGCAGCTTAGCTGGCCCAAGCAATGAGCAGTTCTTC.